This entry lists 19 T cell receptor beta chains sequenced from one sample in a study of cytomegalovirus exposure and HLA in healthy donors. PCR primers comprised 60 Vbeta and 13 Jbeta primers. Using immunoSEQ multiplex PCR, the repertoire was profiled, and TCRdb retains in-frame clones only, with some absent. The data include some 130,000 clones; the top ten clones carry just under 2%. Sequenced input: PBMCs. The origin of the receptors is a woman aged 55-69 years in good health and CMV-seronegative.

The rearrangement uses TRBV2 and TRBJ2-3; TRBD2 aligns across 14 bases. Trimming cost V 6 bases and J 3 bases; bases outside gene matches: 11. The CDR3 has 18 amino acids. Per germline, CDR1 SNHLY and CDR2 FYNNEI. Here the CDR3 reads CASRRDRGLAGVTDTQYF. CDR3 DNA sequence: TGTGCCAGCAGGAGAGATCGGGGACTAGCGGGAGTTACAGATACGCAGTATTTT.

This rearrangement joins TRBV4-1 to TRBJ2-7; weak D call: TRBD2 (7 bases). Trimming pared 4 bases from V and 6 bases from J, leaving 16 bases between. The length of the CDR3 is 14 residues. Germline CDR1 and CDR2: MGHRA and YSYEKL. As DNA, the CDR3 is TGCGCCAGCAGCCCCCTAGTGAGGGGGGGCGAGCAGTACTTC. It encodes CASSPLVRGGEQYF.

V is TRBV5-1 and J is TRBJ2-3, with 7 bases lining up with TRBD1. Germline V gene lookup returns CDR1 SGHRS and CDR2 YFSETQ. Germline trimming cut 1 base from V and 4 bases from J; bases unmatched to any gene: 12. The CDR3 spans 17 residues. DNA of the CDR3: TGCGCCAGCAGCTTGTTCTCCCCGACAGGGAGATCAGATACGCAGTATTTT. It translates to CASSLFSPTGRSDTQYF. Full variable domain (remainder filled in from reference TRBV5-1 and TRBJ2-3): KAGVTQTPRYLIKTRGQQVTLSCSPISGHRSVSWYQQTPGQGLQFLFEYFSETQRNKGNFPGRFSGRQFSNSRSEMNVSTLELGDSALYLCASSLFSPTGRSDTQYFGPGTRLTVL.

V is TRBV4-2 and J is TRBJ2-6, with 8 bases lining up with TRBD2. The V gene's germline CDR1 is LGHNA and CDR2 YNFKEQ. The V and J ends lost 4 bases and 4 bases, in that order; junction bases with no gene match: 6. The CDR3 has 16 residues. CDR3 sequence reads: CASSPGGGRGANVLTF. CDR3 sequence (DNA): TGTGCCAGCAGCCCTGGCGGGGGGAGGGGGGCCAACGTCCTGACTTTC.

The chain is built from TRBV5-6 and TRBJ2-2; TRBD2 matches at 7 bases. Germline V lookup: CDR1 SGHDT, CDR2 YYEEEE. J gave up 1 base and V 2 bases, and 8 bases lay outside the gene matches. The CDR3 has 17 amino acids. The CDR3 here is CASSFGKRDWNTGELFF. CDR3 DNA: TGTGCCAGCAGCTTTGGAAAGCGGGATTGGAACACCGGGGAGCTGTTTTTT. Together with reference TRBV5-6 and TRBJ2-2, the CDR3 gives the full variable domain: DAGVTQSPTHLIKTRGQQVTLRCSPKSGHDTVSWYQQALGQGPQFIFQYYEEEERQRGNFPDRFSGHQFPNYSSELNVNALLLGDSALYLCASSFGKRDWNTGELFFGEGSRLTVL.

This chain joins TRBV7-9 and TRBJ2-5; D is undetermined. V gave up 7 bases and J gave up 2 bases, with 11 bases separating them. CDR1 and CDR2 (germline): SEHNR, FQNEAQ (reference sequence). The CDR3 totals 13 residues. CDR3 bases: TGTGCCAGCACGTCCTACGGTCAAGAGACCCAGTACTTC. This gives the protein CASTSYGQETQYF.

V gene TRBV5-4 combines with J gene TRBJ2-5; maybe TRBD2 (6 bases). V was trimmed by 6 bases and J by 5 bases, leaving 14 bases between them. The CDR3 consists of 13 residues. Germline-derived CDR1 and CDR2 are SGHNT and YYREEE (reference sequence). CDR3 sequence: CASNLGGRETQYF. The CDR3, as DNA: TGTGCCAGCAACCTGGGGGGAAGGGAGACCCAGTACTTC.

The chain has TRBV30 and TRBJ2-7; 10 nucleotides align to TRBD2. V was clipped by 5 bases and J by 5 bases; unmatched bases: 12. This CDR3 is built from 15 residues. Germline V gene data show CDR1 as GTSNPN and CDR2 as SVGIG (reference sequence). CDR3 coding DNA: TGTGCCTGGCCTGAAGTAGCGGGAGGTGTCCACGAGCAGTACTTC. Its translation: CAWPEVAGGVHEQYF.

J is TRBJ1-2 and V is TRBV15; the D is unclear. The germline gives CDR1 LNHNV, CDR2 YYDKDF (reference sequence). The CDR3 length is 14 residues. V was trimmed by 0 bases and J by 8 bases, leaving 13 bases between them. CDR3 in amino acids: CATSRDPGYGGYTF. The CDR3 nucleotides read TGTGCCACCAGCAGAGATCCAGGTTATGGCGGCTACACCTTC.

This chain uses TRBV10-3 with TRBJ2-7; the D gene is possibly TRBD1 (5 bases). The CDR3 spans 14 residues. The V gene's germline CDR1 is ENHRY and CDR2 SYGVKD. Trimming shortened V by 6 bases and J by 1 base, and 13 bases separated the two germline ends. The CDR3 nucleotides are TGTGCCATCAGCCCAGGGCTCCTATCCTACGAGCAGTACTTC. Translating it yields CAISPGLLSYEQYF.

V usage is TRBV29-1 and J usage is TRBJ2-2; tentative D call: TRBD1 (6 bases). The CDR3 has 13 residues. Germline-derived CDR1 and CDR2 are SQVTM and ANQGSEA. V dropped 7 bases and J dropped 0 bases, with 9 bases sitting between them. Here the CDR3 reads CSGRTANTGELFF. In DNA, the CDR3 is TGCAGCGGGAGGACAGCGAACACCGGGGAGCTGTTTTTT.

V usage is TRBV4-1 and J usage is TRBJ2-7, with D tentatively TRBD2 (7 bases). This CDR3 has 17 amino acids. The V gene lost 2 bases and the J gene lost 7 bases, with 24 bases spanning the gap. Germline CDR1 and CDR2: MGHRA and YSYEKL. This CDR3 reads CASSQNEMVRGRGEQYF. The CDR3 coding sequence is TGCGCCAGCAGCCAAAATGAAATGGTGCGGGGGCGAGGGGAGCAGTACTTC.

This chain joins TRBV2 and TRBJ2-7; unclear D gene. Germline CDR1 is SNHLY and CDR2 is FYNNEI. Trimming pared 5 bases from V and 1 base from J, leaving 9 bases between. CDR3 size: 13 residues. CDR3 DNA: TGTGCCAGCAGTCTGGAACAGTCCTACGAGCAGTACTTC. Translated: CASSLEQSYEQYF.

The V gene is TRBV5-1, the J gene TRBJ1-1, with D maybe TRBD1 (5 bases). The CDR3 spans 14 residues. Germline V lookup: CDR1 SGHRS, CDR2 YFSETQ. V was shortened by 0 bases and J by 10 bases, with 16 bases between the two germline ends. The CDR3 bases are TGCGCCAGCAGCTTGGATGGACACGGGAGTACAGCTTTCTTT. Translated, it gives CASSLDGHGSTAFF.

The genes are TRBV5-1 and TRBJ1-5, with D hard to call. This CDR3 is built from 14 residues. Germline V lookup: CDR1 SGHRS, CDR2 YFSETQ. Trimming took off 2 bases at V and 3 bases at J, with 9 bases between the two ends. The CDR3 DNA follows: TGCGCCAGCAGCTTTGGCCCTGCCAATCAGCCCCAGCATTTT. It is translated as CASSFGPANQPQHF.

This chain links TRBV5-1 with TRBJ1-1; TRBD1 might be the D (6 bases). CDR3 length equals 17 residues. Germline V gives CDR1 SGHRS, CDR2 YFSETQ. V gave up 4 bases and J gave up 1 base, with 20 bases separating them. The DNA for the CDR3 is TGCGCCAGCAGCGGAACCGGGACACCCTCGCCGAACACTGAAGCTTTCTTT. Protein sequence: CASSGTGTPSPNTEAFF.

The chain is built from TRBV19 and TRBJ2-7; D uncertain. CDR1 is LNHDA, CDR2 SQIVND, per germline (reference sequence). The ends were cut back, 4 bases at V and 3 bases at J, with 10 bases in the middle. The CDR3 contains 13 residues. Written as DNA, the CDR3 is TGTGCCAGTAGTAGCCTCGGTAGCTACGAGCAGTACTTC. This sequence encodes CASSSLGSYEQYF.

The chain carries TRBV5-1 and TRBJ1-1, with 7 bases aligning to TRBD1. The germline gives CDR1 SGHRS, CDR2 YFSETQ. The CDR3 is made up of 13 amino acids. J lost 5 bases, V lost 5 bases, and 6 bases had no gene match. Here the CDR3 reads CASRGQSPTEAFF. In DNA form, the CDR3 reads TGCGCCAGCAGGGGACAGAGCCCTACTGAAGCTTTCTTT.

The V call is TRBV28, the J call TRBJ2-7, with TRBD2 as a possible D gene (5 bases). This CDR3 region has 14 residues. Between the trimmed V and J ends, which lost 4 bases and 3 bases, there was a span of 13 bases. Germline loops: CDR1 MDHEN, CDR2 SYDVKM. The DNA of the CDR3 is TGTGCCAGCAGTTCGGTAAGAGGGTTCTACGAGCAGTACTTC. This translates into CASSSVRGFYEQYF.